This TCR beta chain appears in the sequencing data of a study of cytomegalovirus exposure and HLA in healthy donors (dated by TCRdb to 2017 to 2019). Background for the entire study: An earlier analysis of 587 of the donors reported roughly 300 Gb of sequence data and 117 million unique TCR beta sequences obtained from about 179 million T cells. To predict cytomegalovirus infection status, the study combined high-throughput TCR immunosequencing, statistical association of individual TCRs with disease status, and machine learning. A later genetic analysis took genome-wide SNP genotypes for about 60% of the roughly 670 donors and used that subset as a discovery cohort. In an earlier analysis of more than 550 of the donors, high-throughput TCR beta sequencing was used to judge whether each TCR beta V gene segment behaved as functional or pseudogenic. The later analysis used no new phenotypic data to find candidate immune exposures, relying instead on TCR beta sequences and their occurrence across donors. The study aimed to test whether signatures of past pathogen exposure could be identified by cataloging public T cell receptors. Among around 400 genotyped donors of the cohort, an average of around 240,000 unique TCR beta nucleotide sequences was sequenced per donor, of which about 18% were non-productive. Of the 350 to 400 genotyped donors, over 70% fell in the genetic ancestry cluster associated with self-reported Caucasian donors. Alongside the repertoire data, information on donor age, sex, ethnicity and CMV serostatus was compiled. Besides the first cohort of approximately 710 subjects, a separate validation cohort made up of roughly 120 different subjects was used. An early release that covered more than 550 HLA-typed donors contained about 300 gigabases of sequencing data and around 80 million unique TCR sequences. Every discovery cohort repertoire had been produced on one sequencing platform. Using immunosequencing, the study profiled T cell repertoires from roughly 650 subjects and related those repertoires to cytomegalovirus serostatus. Typing coverage differed by locus: A, B, C, DRB1 and DQB1 were typed in about 629-630 donors, DQA1 in about 550, DPA1 in approximately 600, and DPB1 in around 440. HLA typing included class I and class II loci at four-digit resolution. A later analysis re-analyzed previously published TCR beta repertoires from 660 or so donors and added high-resolution HLA genotyping to study TCR occurrence patterns. Several DR-DQ haplotypes were treated as single units for association and clustering because of strong linkage in the cohort. Beyond this particular receptor, the publication reports: Most TCR sequences were seen in very few donors, while some public TCRs were found in many individuals. According to a later genetic analysis, donors in an Asian-associated ancestry cluster had fewer N-insertions in productive TCRs than the roughly 670-donor mean. A few of the identified cytomegalovirus-associated TCR beta chains were confirmed in vitro to be specific for cytomegalovirus antigens. Linkage disequilibrium might explain the correlated functional status among segregating V segments, but an unknown experimental factor could not be excluded. The sequencing pipeline was judged likely to have produced a cluster of highly shared sequence variants as a technical artifact. Most CMV-associated TCR beta chains appeared to be HLA-restricted in a later analysis, and the HLA associations seemed to be driven largely by CMV exposure. Because counts were too low, about 18 rarely observed V segments, including chromosome 9 orphons, were excluded from the earlier analysis of 587 of the donors. Because the 87-base-pair reads could not distinguish some IMGT-functional V segments, including TRBV6-2 and TRBV6-3, those segments were excluded. The authors suggested that the approach could potentially be generalized to other disease states and immunological phenotypes. V-gene and J-gene trimming of TCR beta chains was associated with a missense DCLRE1C variant in a later genetic analysis, and the association was replicated in an independent cohort. A further reported finding was that TCR beta sequences accurately predicted the HLA-A and HLA-B alleles for most subjects in the first cohort. A total of 164 TCR beta chains were listed by the study as associated with cytomegalovirus. Several of the top co-occurrence clusters appeared to be linked to parvovirus B19, influenza, CMV and Epstein-Barr virus, according to a later analysis. Compared with equally common non-associated chains, HLA-associated TCR beta chains in a later analysis were more clonally expanded and had lower generation probabilities. The cohort was sequenced for TCR beta chains only, and without alpha or paired-chain data the features that could be detected were limited. HLA typing was unavailable for some donors at each locus, so association tests used only the typed subset. Presence/absence analyses assumed roughly uniform sequencing depth across donors, an assumption that may not hold. In an earlier analysis of 587 of the donors, most TCR beta V segments appeared in productive rearrangements about 87% or about 30% of the time, broadly matching IMGT annotations. At a false discovery rate of 0.05, a later analysis linked under 20,000 TCR beta sequences to specific HLA alleles. When HLA alleles, especially DR and DQ, strongly co-occurred, attributing TCR associations to individual alleles was difficult. According to a later analysis, TCR association rates differed among HLA loci, with DRB1 alleles showing the most associated TCRs and HLA-C alleles showing the fewest. The classifier was reported to diagnose cytomegalovirus status with high specificity and sensitivity in both the original cohort and the validation cohort. For the cohort, immune exposure information was limited to CMV serostatus.

The CDR3 starts with the cysteine, ends with the phenylalanine, and has 15 residues. Of all the DNA, just the CDR3 is kept, 45 bases in frame from base 1. As encoded in the germline V gene, CDR1 is MNHEY while CDR2 is SVGAGI. Compared with germline, V lacks 6 bases and J lacks 0 bases; bases without a gene match: 2. Libraries were prepared through the immunoSEQ multiplex PCR assay. For the multiplex PCR, a mixture combining 60 forward primers for TCR Vbeta segments and 13 reverse primers for TCR Jbeta segments was used. A multiplex PCR assay on genomic DNA amplified the CDR3 region of rearranged TCR beta genes. On the Illumina HiSeq System, the amplified TCR beta libraries were sequenced as 87-base-pair reads. The original pipeline was this. A later analysis counted approximately 84 million unique TCR beta chains across the 650 to 800 repertoires, and roughly 11 million of these chains were shared by at least two donors. A nearest-neighbor algorithm error-corrected the raw reads and collapsed the reads into unique sequences, merging closely related sequences to remove PCR and sequencing errors. To assign V, D and J gene segments, CDR3 sequences were aligned to IMGT reference sequences. For a sequence to be retained, a match of at least six nucleotides was required to both a V gene segment and a J gene segment. A rearrangement counted as productive if the CDR3 had no stop codons and remained in frame with V and J, and every other rearrangement counted as non-productive. CDR3 was defined according to IMGT convention as the region running from the second conserved V-encoded cysteine to the conserved J-encoded phenylalanine. The earlier analysis of about 570 of the donors excluded any sequence lacking an unambiguous match to a single V gene segment. In an earlier analysis of several hundred of the donors, a V segment was called functional when productive rearrangements were above 56.7%, and segregating when the standard deviation between donors exceeded 5%. A statistical classification framework was built for diagnosing cytomegalovirus status from the catalog of TCR beta chain sequences. V and J gene assignment, in a later analysis, came from comparing TCR nucleotide sequences with IMGT/GENE-DB human TR gene sequences. Using the TCRdist pipeline, a later analysis assigned CDR3 sequences along with most-parsimonious VDJ recombination scenarios. In a later analysis, every TCR beta chain was defined by the combination of its CDR3 amino acid sequence and its V-gene family, and reads without a unique V-gene family were dropped. In a later analysis, around 650 highly shared, low-generation-probability nucleotide sequences were removed to address suspected cross-contamination and a sequencing artifact. For each public chain, a later analysis derived a clonal expansion index from normalized ranks of inferred template counts within each repertoire. In a later analysis, generation probabilities were computed with a VDJ recombination model fitted to out-of-frame rearrangements, and the resulting probabilities were checked against IGoR. In a later analysis, TCR-TCR, TCR-HLA and TCR-CMV co-occurrence was scored with hypergeometric tests, and a repertoire-size bias correction was applied to TCR pairs. A later analysis estimated false discovery rates by permuting HLA or CMV assignments 20 times. In a later analysis, co-occurring TCRs were grouped with DBSCAN, and TCRdist sequence similarity was added when clustering was performed within HLA-allele-positive subsets. For co-occurrence clustering, repertoires with fewer than 30,000 or more than 120,000 public chains were excluded, along with roughly 5 repertoires with anomalous nucleotide sharing. TCRdb stores this immuneACCESS table with in-frame sequences only. Part of the clones is absent; in the studies checked, under half of the shortfall reflects unresolved V genes, and no reason is known for the rest. V and J calls and clone size are as listed in that table; D and trimming were resolved from the DNA. A total of under 300,000 clones appear in this sample, nearly 95% of them only once. Together, the top ten hold around 1.7% of the sample.

The cohort consisted of hundreds of healthy bone marrow donors. Cohort members were all nominally healthy when sampled, although unrecorded immune exposures were likely present. The donor was CMV seronegative and was included in the group of a few hundred seronegative cohort members. A peripheral blood sample was provided by each donor, and peripheral blood mononuclear cells were used for TCR beta sequencing. The Qiagen DNeasy Blood Extraction Kit was used to extract genomic DNA from the blood cell samples. On this clone: What this receptor recognizes is not known. No clone much larger than this one lies a single base away; base qualities are absent.

Sequencing was carried out using PBMCs. The rearrangement joined TRBV6-5 to TRBJ2-1; the junction holds 10 bases that match TRBD2. The origin of this receptor is a girl aged 2 to 10 in good health and CMV-seronegative. This receptor has the CDR3 CASRPSGSSYNEQFF. The DNA reads TGTGCCAGCAGACCTAGCGGGAGCTCCTACAATGAGCAGTTCTTC.